The 16 T cell receptor beta chains presented below share a single source sample, sequenced in a study of cytomegalovirus exposure and HLA in healthy donors. Use of 60 Vbeta and 13 Jbeta primers characterized the PCR. The data were produced by immunoSEQ multiplex PCR, yet TCRdb's version contains in-frame clones alone and is incomplete. The table lists 150,000 to 200,000 clones, approximately 80% of them singletons. Input material: PBMCs. Every receptor here comes from a man aged 18-30 years in good health and CMV-seronegative.

J is TRBJ2-2 and V is TRBV5-1; 8 nucleotides align to TRBD2. Germline values: CDR1 SGHRS, CDR2 YFSETQ. This CDR3 contains 16 residues. V lost 0 bases to trimming and J lost 4 bases; unmatched junction nucleotides: 5. CDR3 in amino acids: CASSLAYAGGTGELFF. The CDR3 region has the DNA TGCGCCAGCAGCTTGGCGTACGCGGGAGGCACCGGGGAGCTGTTTTTT.

The chain has TRBV9 and TRBJ2-1; perhaps TRBD2 as D (5 bases). Germline CDR1 SGDLS, CDR2 YYNGEE. The CDR3 consists of 15 residues. The V and J ends lost 4 bases and 4 bases respectively, with 15 bases between them. CDR3 sequence: CASSPGITPYNEQFF. Written as DNA, the CDR3 is TGTGCCAGCAGCCCCGGGATCACCCCTTACAATGAGCAGTTCTTC. The whole variable domain, remainder taken from reference TRBV9 and TRBJ2-1, is DSGVTQTPKHLITATGQRVTLRCSPRSGDLSVYWYQQSLDQGLQFLIQYYNGEERAKGNILERFSAQQFPDLHSELNLSSLELGDSALYFCASSPGITPYNEQFFGPGTRLTVL.

The chain couples TRBV7-9 to TRBJ1-1; tentatively, D is TRBD1 (6 bases). V gave up 1 base and J gave up 0 bases, with 9 bases separating them. CDR1 and CDR2 from the germline V gene are SEHNR and FQNEAQ (reference sequence). The CDR3 consists of 15 residues. CDR3 DNA sequence: TGTGCCAGCAGCTTAGGGGGACACCTGAACACTGAAGCTTTCTTT. Protein product: CASSLGGHLNTEAFF.

The CDR3 nucleotides read TGTGCCAGCAGTCGAACAGGGAGAAGAGGCTACACCTTC. Residues: CASSRTGRRGYTF. The chain combines TRBV11-2 with TRBJ1-2, with D maybe TRBD1 (6 bases). Germline V gene lookup returns CDR1 SGHAT and CDR2 FQNNGV. Trimming removed 6 bases from V and 8 bases from J, with 16 bases in between. The CDR3 consists of 13 residues.

The rearrangement uses TRBV6-5 and TRBJ2-1, with D perhaps TRBD2 (6 bases). The CDR3 is 16 amino acids. Trimming took off 0 bases at V and 2 bases at J, with 11 bases between the two ends. The V gene's germline CDR1 is MNHEY and CDR2 SVGAGI. Written as DNA, the CDR3 is TGTGCCAGCAGTTACTCCGGGAGTTCCCCCTACAATGAGCAGTTCTTC. It translates to CASSYSGSSPYNEQFF.

The CDR3 coding sequence is TGTGCCAGCAGGTCTCCCAGGGTGTTCTCTGGAAACACCATATATTTT. It is translated as CASRSPRVFSGNTIYF. The V and J genes are TRBV7-9 and TRBJ1-3; D might be TRBD1 (5 bases). The CDR3 sequence is 16 residues long. Germline values: CDR1 SEHNR, CDR2 FQNEAQ (reference sequence). Trimming pared 6 bases from V and 0 bases from J, leaving 15 bases between.

The V and J genes are TRBV29-1 and TRBJ1-5; 7 positions match TRBD1. V lost 8 bases, J lost 5 bases, and 6 bases stayed unmatched. The CDR3 consists of 12 residues. The germline gives CDR1 SQVTM, CDR2 ANQGSEA. This CDR3 reads CSTRQGDQPQHF. For the CDR3, the DNA is TGCAGCACCAGACAGGGAGATCAGCCCCAGCATTTT.

The V gene is TRBV4-1, the J gene TRBJ1-2, with 8 bases matching TRBD1. This CDR3 spans 18 amino acids. V gave up 0 bases and J gave up 8 bases; unmatched junction bases: 17. Germline V gene sequence: CDR1 MGHRA, CDR2 YSYEKL. The CDR3 nucleotides are TGCGCCAGCAGCCAAGACCCGGGACAGGCGACCGGGGTTGGGGGCTACACCTTC. This encodes CASSQDPGQATGVGGYTF.

In this sample, this clone turned up once. The chain has TRBV4-1 and TRBJ2-7; 8 bases map to TRBD2. CDR1 is MGHRA, CDR2 YSYEKL, per germline. V trimming: 2 bases; J trimming: 3 bases; junction bases outside the gene matches: 3. The CDR3 runs to 14 residues. The CDR3 reads CASSQPTSGYEQYF. CDR3 DNA sequence: TGCGCCAGCAGCCAACCTACTAGCGGCTACGAGCAGTACTTC.

In its sample, this clone was seen a few times. The genes are TRBV27 and TRBJ2-7; 10 nucleotides line up with TRBD1. Germline V CDR1 and CDR2: MNHEY, SMNVEV (reference sequence). The trim removed 8 bases at V and 1 base at J, leaving 2 bases unmatched. The CDR3 has 13 amino acids. The CDR3: CASGQGGSYEQYF. The CDR3 nucleotides read TGTGCCAGCGGACAGGGGGGATCCTACGAGCAGTACTTC.

The rearrangement joins TRBV18 to TRBJ1-5, with 7 bases aligning to TRBD1. V lost 6 bases to trimming and J lost 2 bases; unmatched junction nucleotides: 7. Germline CDR1 reads KGHSH; CDR2 reads LQKENI. The CDR3 has 15 amino acids. CDR3 protein: CASSTDREGNQPQHF. The CDR3 bases are TGTGCCAGCTCTACTGACAGGGAGGGCAATCAGCCCCAGCATTTT.

The chain carries TRBV29-1 and TRBJ1-5; TRBD1 is a possible D gene (5 bases). The CDR3 spans 14 residues. Per the germline V gene, CDR1 is SQVTM and CDR2 is ANQGSEA. The V and J ends lost 4 bases and 3 bases respectively, with 13 bases between them. In DNA, the CDR3 is TGCAGCGTTGCGCGGGGACCTAACAATCAGCCCCAGCATTTT. Amino acid sequence: CSVARGPNNQPQHF.

The chain links TRBV7-3 to TRBJ2-7; 12 nucleotides match TRBD1. Per germline, CDR1 SGHTA and CDR2 FQGTGA. V lost 5 bases and J lost 6; bases outside the gene matches: 5. CDR3 length: 14 residues. The CDR3 protein is CASSGTGGFGEQYF. DNA for the CDR3: TGTGCCAGCAGCGGGACAGGGGGCTTTGGCGAGCAGTACTTC.

The genes are TRBV12-5 and TRBJ1-2; 12 bases match TRBD1. Germline V gene data show CDR1 as LGHNT and CDR2 as FRNRAP. With V trimmed by 5 bases and J by 7 bases, 20 bases remained unmatched. The CDR3 is made up of 19 amino acids. The CDR3 region is CASGRDRGLLSAGKFGYTF. CDR3 sequence (DNA): TGTGCTAGTGGTCGGGACAGGGGGCTATTGTCGGCGGGGAAGTTTGGCTACACCTTC.

This chain links TRBV7-9 with TRBJ1-1, with 8 bases aligning to TRBD1. The CDR3 length is 11 residues. V was pared by 8 bases and J by 4 bases, with 0 bases of the junction left unmatched. Germline loops: CDR1 SEHNR, CDR2 FQNEAQ (reference sequence). The CDR3 sequence: CASGQGTEAFF. The CDR3 DNA follows: TGTGCCAGCGGACAGGGCACTGAAGCTTTCTTT. The whole variable domain, remainder taken from reference TRBV7-9 and TRBJ1-1, is DTGVSQNPRHKITKRGQNVTFRCDPISEHNRLYWYRQTLGQGPEFLTYFQNEAQLEKSRLLSDRFSAERPKGSFSTLEIQRTEQGDSAMYLCASGQGTEAFFGQGTRLTVV.

CDR3 in amino acids: CASSGTASYGYTF. The CDR3 nucleotides read TGTGCCAGTAGCGGGACAGCAAGCTATGGCTACACCTTC. The rearrangement uses TRBV19 and TRBJ1-2; TRBD1 matches at 7 bases. The germline gives CDR1 LNHDA, CDR2 SQIVND (reference sequence). CDR3 length: 13 residues. V dropped 6 bases and J dropped 4; count of bases not matched to a gene: 5.